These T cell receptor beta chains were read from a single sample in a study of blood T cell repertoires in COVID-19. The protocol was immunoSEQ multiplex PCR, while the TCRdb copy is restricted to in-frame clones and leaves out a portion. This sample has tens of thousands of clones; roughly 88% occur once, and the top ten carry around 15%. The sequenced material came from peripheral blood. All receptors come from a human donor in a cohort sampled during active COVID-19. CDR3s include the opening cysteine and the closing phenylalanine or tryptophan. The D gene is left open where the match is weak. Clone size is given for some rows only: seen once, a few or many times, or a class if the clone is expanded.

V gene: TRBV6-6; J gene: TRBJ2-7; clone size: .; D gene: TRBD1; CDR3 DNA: TGTGCCAGCAGCCCGGGACAGGGAACCTACGAGCAGTACTTC; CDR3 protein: CASSPGQGTYEQYF
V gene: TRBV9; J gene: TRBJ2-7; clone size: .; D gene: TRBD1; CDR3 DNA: TGTGCCAGCAGCCCGGGGACAGGGGGCAGCTACGAGCAGTACTTC; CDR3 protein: CASSPGTGGSYEQYF
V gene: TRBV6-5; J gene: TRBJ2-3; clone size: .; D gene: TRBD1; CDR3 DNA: TGTGCCAGCAGTTTTACCGTGGGACAGGGGTTGAATACGCAGTATTTT; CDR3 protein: CASSFTVGQGLNTQYF
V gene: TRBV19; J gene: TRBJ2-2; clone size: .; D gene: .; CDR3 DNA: TGTGCCAGTAGGGTCCAGGGGACCGACACCGGGGAGCTGTTTTTT; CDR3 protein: CASRVQGTDTGELFF
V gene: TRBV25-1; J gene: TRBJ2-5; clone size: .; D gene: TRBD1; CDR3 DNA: TGTGCCAGCAGGACAGGGGCAGCAGAGACCCAGTACTTC; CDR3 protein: CASRTGAAETQYF
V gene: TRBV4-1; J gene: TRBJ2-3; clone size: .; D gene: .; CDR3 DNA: TGCGCCAGCAGCCAAGCCCCGGACTTGAGCACAGATACGCAGTATTTT; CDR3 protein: CASSQAPDLSTDTQYF
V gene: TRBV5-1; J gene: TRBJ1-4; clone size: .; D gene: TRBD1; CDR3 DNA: TGCGCCAGCAGCGGTGGGACAGGTGAAAAACTGTTTTTT; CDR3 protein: CASSGGTGEKLFF
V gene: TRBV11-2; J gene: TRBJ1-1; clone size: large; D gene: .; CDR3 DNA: TGTGCCAGCAGTTGGGAGATGAACACTGAAGCTTTCTTT; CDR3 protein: CASSWEMNTEAFF
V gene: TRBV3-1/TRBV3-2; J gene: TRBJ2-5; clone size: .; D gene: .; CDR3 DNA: TGTGCCAGCAGCCAAGATCGCGGCCAAGAGACCCAGTACTTC; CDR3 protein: CASSQDRGQETQYF
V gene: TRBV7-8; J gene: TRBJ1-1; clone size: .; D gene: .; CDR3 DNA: TGTGCCAGCAGCTTAGCGCCCAGCGCAGCGGCTTTCTTT; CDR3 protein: CASSLAPSAAAFF
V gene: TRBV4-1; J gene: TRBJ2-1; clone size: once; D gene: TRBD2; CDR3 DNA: TGCGCCAGCAGCCAAGATACTAGCGGGGGGTCCTACAATGAGCAGTTCTTC; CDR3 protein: CASSQDTSGGSYNEQFF
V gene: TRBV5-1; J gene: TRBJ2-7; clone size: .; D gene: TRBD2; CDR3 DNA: TGCGCCAGCAGCTTGGGACTAGCGGGAGCTTACGAGCAGTACTTC; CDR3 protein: CASSLGLAGAYEQYF
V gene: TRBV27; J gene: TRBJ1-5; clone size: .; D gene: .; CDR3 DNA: TGTGCCAGCAGTTTAGGGGGCGGGTCCCAGCATTTT; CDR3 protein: CASSLGGGSQHF
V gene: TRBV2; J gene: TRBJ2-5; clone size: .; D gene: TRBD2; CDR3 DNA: TGTGCCAGCCTGGGACTAGCGGGAGATAGGGGACAAGAGACCCAGTACTTC; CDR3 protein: CASLGLAGDRGQETQYF
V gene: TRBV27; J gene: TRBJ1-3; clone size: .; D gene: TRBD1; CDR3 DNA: TGTGCCAGCAGTAACGGGACAGCTGGATACTCTGGAAACACCATATATTTT; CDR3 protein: CASSNGTAGYSGNTIYF
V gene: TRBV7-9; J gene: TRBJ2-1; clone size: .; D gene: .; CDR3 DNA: TGTGCCAGCTGTTGGGGCATCGACAATGAGCAGTTCTTC; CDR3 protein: CASCWGIDNEQFF
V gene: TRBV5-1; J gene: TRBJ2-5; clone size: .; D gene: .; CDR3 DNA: TGCGCCAGCAGCTTGGGGGGGGTTCCTCAAGAGACCCAGTACTTC; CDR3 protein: CASSLGGVPQETQYF
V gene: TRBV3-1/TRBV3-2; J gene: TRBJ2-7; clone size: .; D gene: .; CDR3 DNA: TGTGCCAGCAGCCAAGATGTAGTAGCTGGCGAGCAGTACTTC; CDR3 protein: CASSQDVVAGEQYF
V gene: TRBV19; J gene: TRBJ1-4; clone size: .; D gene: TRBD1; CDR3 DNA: TGTGCCAGCAGTGGTAGGACAGGAGGGGGTGAAAAACTGTTTTTT; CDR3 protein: CASSGRTGGGEKLFF
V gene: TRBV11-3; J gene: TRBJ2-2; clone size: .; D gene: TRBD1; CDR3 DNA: TGTGCCAGCAGCAACCGACAGGGGACGAACACCGGGGAGCTGTTTTTT; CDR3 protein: CASSNRQGTNTGELFF
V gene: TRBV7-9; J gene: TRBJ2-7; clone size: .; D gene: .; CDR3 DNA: TGTGCCCTCTCTGGGGCTTACGAGCAGTACTTC; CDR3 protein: CALSGAYEQYF
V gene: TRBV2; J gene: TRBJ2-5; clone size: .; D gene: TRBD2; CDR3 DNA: TGTGCCAGCTCGGGGAGAGCGGGAGTAATGGAGACCCAGTACTTC; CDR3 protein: CASSGRAGVMETQYF